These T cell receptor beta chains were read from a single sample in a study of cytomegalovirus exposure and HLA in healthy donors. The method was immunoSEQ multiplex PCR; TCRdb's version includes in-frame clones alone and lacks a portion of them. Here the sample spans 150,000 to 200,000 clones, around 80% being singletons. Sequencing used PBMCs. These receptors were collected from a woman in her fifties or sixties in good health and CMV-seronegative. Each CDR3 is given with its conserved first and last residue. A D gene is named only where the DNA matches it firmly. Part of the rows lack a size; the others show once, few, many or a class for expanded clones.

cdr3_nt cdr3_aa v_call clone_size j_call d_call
TGTGCCAGCAGCCCGCCAATGGGGGCGGGTAATGAGCAGTTCTTC CASSPPMGAGNEQFF TRBV7-2 . TRBJ2-1 .
TGTGCCAGCACCCGGTGGGGGACATGGGGGGAGCTGTTTTTT CASTRWGTWGELFF TRBV28 . TRBJ2-2 .
TGTGCCAGCAGCCAGGACTATAGCACAGATACGCAGTATTTT CASSQDYSTDTQYF TRBV5-4 . TRBJ2-3 .
TGTGCCAGCATTTTTCGGGTGGGCACTGAAGCTTTCTTT CASIFRVGTEAFF TRBV7-9 . TRBJ1-1 .
TGTGCCAGCAGCCAAGATAGGAGCTACGAGCAGTACTTC CASSQDRSYEQYF TRBV14 . TRBJ2-7 .
TGTGCCGTCACAGGGGGGCCCCTCTACGAGCAGTACTTC CAVTGGPLYEQYF TRBV5-4 once TRBJ2-7 TRBD1
TGTGCCAGCAGCCCCCAAGGCGGGGGGAGGTACGAGCAGTACTTC CASSPQGGGRYEQYF TRBV6-6 . TRBJ2-7 TRBD2
TGTGCCAGCAGCCTACGAGGGATAACGACAGATACGCAGTATTTT CASSLRGITTDTQYF TRBV7-9 . TRBJ2-3 .
TGTGCCAGCAGCCCCGGGACTTTCAACAATGAGCAGTTCTTC CASSPGTFNNEQFF TRBV9 . TRBJ2-1 .
TGTGCCAGCAGTGAAGGGCAAGGGGTGGCAACTAATGAAAAACTGTTTTTT CASSEGQGVATNEKLFF TRBV2 . TRBJ1-4 .
TGTGCCAGCAGCTTGGGCCAGGGCGGTGAAAAACTGTTTTTT CASSLGQGGEKLFF TRBV5-4 few TRBJ1-4 .
TGTGCCAGCTCACCATATACCCCGCGCGGGGTGTTTATGGCCGGGGAGCTGTTTTTT CASSPYTPRGVFMAGELFF TRBV18 . TRBJ2-2 .
TGTGCCAGCAACAGGGACAGGTCGAACACTGAAGCTTTCTTT CASNRDRSNTEAFF TRBV6-5 . TRBJ1-1 TRBD1
TGCGCCAGCAGACCTTTTGAGCGGATGAGCTCCTACGAGCAGTACTTC CASRPFERMSSYEQYF TRBV10-2 . TRBJ2-7 .
TGTGCCAGCAGCGCCAATCCCGGGACAACGGATCCGGAGTCACCCCTCCACTTT CASSANPGTTDPESPLHF TRBV9 . TRBJ1-6 .
TGCAGCGGAAGCCGACAGGGATACACTGAAGCTTTCTTT CSGSRQGYTEAFF TRBV29-1 . TRBJ1-1 TRBD1